This T cell receptor (beta chain) appears in the sequencing data of a study of blood T cell repertoires in COVID-19. Turning to the study itself: T cells, B-cell-depleted T cells, or PBMCs provided the cDNA or gDNA that served as material.

Per the original methods: Reference gene primers were amplified, and this amplification served to estimate nucleated cell counts. Clones were sequenced by immunoSEQ multiplex PCR, and TCRdb holds only the in-frame ones, with some missing. V and J calls and clone size are given by that table; D and trimming were obtained from the DNA. The sample includes 200,000 to 250,000 clones, approximately 88% seen only once; the top ten take about 3.5%. V was clipped by 6 bases and J by 0 bases; unmatched bases: 4. Germline-derived CDR1 and CDR2 are SQVTM and ANQGSEA. CDR3 length: 14 residues. This clonotype was obtained from a woman under 40 who had been exposed to COVID-19. This sequence joins TRBV29-1 and TRBJ2-2, with 7 bases fitting TRBD2. The sequencing sample was made of PBMCs or T cells enriched from blood (not recorded which). CDR3 loop: CSVMRGSNTGELFF. CDR3 nucleotides: TGCAGCGTAATGCGGGGGTCGAACACCGGGGAGCTGTTTTTT.